The rows below give T cell receptor beta chains drawn from one sample of a study of regulatory T cells in long-lasting Graves disease. TCRdb re-analysed the multiplex PCR reads in MiXCR, keeping a single row per CDR3 protein. The data contain roughly 490,000 distinct CDR3 sequences, 22% of them seen just once; the ten biggest clones take up about an eighth. Sequenced material: peripheral blood mononuclear cells (PBMCs), taken when the disease was refractory, from a patient treated with antithyroid drugs. These TCRs come from a female donor with Graves disease. Each CDR3 is given with its conserved first and last residue. D genes are given only for firm matches. Part of the rows lack a size; the others show once, few, many or a class for expanded clones.

V: TRBV20-1
size: .
J: TRBJ2-7
D: .
CDR3: CSARVPAGQMAEQYF
DNA: TGCAGTGCTAGAGTACCGGCAGGACAAATGGCCGAGCAGTACTTC

V: TRBV9
size: few
J: TRBJ1-1
D: TRBD1
CDR3: CASSVGQGANEAFF
DNA: TGTGCCAGCAGCGTAGGACAGGGGGCTAATGAAGCTTTCTTT

V: TRBV2
size: .
J: TRBJ2-5
D: .
CDR3: CASGLSRETRYF
DNA: TGTGCCAGCGGCTTATCACGGGAGACCCGGTACTTC

V: TRBV11-3
size: few
J: TRBJ2-2
D: .
CDR3: CASSLEGWTGELFF
DNA: TGTGCCAGCAGCTTGGAGGGGTGGACCGGGGAGCTGTTTTTT

V: TRBV18
size: many
J: TRBJ1-4
D: .
CDR3: CASSPANEKLFF
DNA: TGTGCCAGCAGTCCGGCTAATGAAAAACTGTTTTTT

V: TRBV20-1
size: many
J: TRBJ2-1
D: TRBD1
CDR3: CSAGGQGFSNEQFF
DNA: TGCAGTGCTGGAGGACAGGGGTTCAGCAATGAGCAGTTCTTC

V: TRBV2
size: many
J: TRBJ2-2
D: TRBD1
CDR3: CASRVGQGMSGELFF
DNA: TGTGCCAGCAGAGTTGGACAGGGAATGTCCGGGGAGCTGTTTTTT

V: TRBV12-3/TRBV12-4
size: many
J: TRBJ1-4
D: .
CDR3: CASSPRQGTDEKLFF
DNA: TGTGCCAGCAGCCCTCGGCAGGGCACCGATGAAAAACTGTTTTTT

V: TRBV19
size: .
J: TRBJ2-2
D: .
CDR3: CASSIVYHLGGGELFF
DNA: TGTGCCAGTAGTATAGTTTACCACCTCGGGGGCGGGGAGCTGTTTTTT

V: TRBV2
size: many
J: TRBJ2-2
D: .
CDR3: CASSPSRAGGTGELFF
DNA: TGTGCCAGCAGTCCGAGCAGAGCCGGTGGGACCGGGGAGCTGTTTTTT

V: TRBV29-1
size: .
J: TRBJ1-2
D: .
CDR3: CSVGQTNGYTF
DNA: TGCAGCGTTGGGCAGACCAATGGCTACACCTTC

V: TRBV6-1
size: many
J: TRBJ2-5
D: TRBD2
CDR3: CASSNQRGGGETQYF
DNA: TGTGCCAGCAGCAACCAGCGGGGGGGAGGAGAGACCCAGTACTTC

V: TRBV29-1
size: many
J: TRBJ1-1
D: TRBD1
CDR3: CSVEGQGGRTEAFF
DNA: TGCAGCGTTGAAGGACAGGGGGGGCGAACTGAAGCTTTCTTT

V: TRBV19
size: .
J: TRBJ1-1
D: .
CDR3: CASSIVGEDTNTEAFF
DNA: TGTGCCAGTAGTATAGTGGGGGAGGATACGAACACTGAAGCTTTCTTT

V: TRBV30
size: once
J: TRBJ1-5
D: .
CDR3: CAWSHRENQPQHF
DNA: TGTGCCTGGAGTCACAGGGAGAATCAGCCCCAGCATTTT

V: TRBV7-8
size: few
J: TRBJ2-7
D: .
CDR3: CASSQGPSYEQYF
DNA: TGTGCCAGCAGCCAGGGACCTTCCTACGAGCAGTACTTC

V: TRBV7-2
size: .
J: TRBJ2-2
D: .
CDR3: CASSLVGMSGPNTGELFF
DNA: TGTGCCAGCAGCTTAGTAGGGATGAGCGGGCCGAACACCGGGGAGCTGTTTTTT

V: TRBV5-1
size: many
J: TRBJ2-4
D: TRBD2
CDR3: CASSLGGAYPGGNIQYF
DNA: TGCGCCAGCAGCTTGGGGGGAGCCTACCCGGGAGGGAACATTCAGTACTTC

V: TRBV20-1
size: few
J: TRBJ2-7
D: .
CDR3: CSARAEGVTYEQYF
DNA: TGCAGTGCTAGGGCGGAGGGCGTGACCTACGAGCAGTACTTC

V: TRBV29-1
size: many
J: TRBJ2-7
D: TRBD2
CDR3: CSVETAGGGEQYF
DNA: TGCAGCGTTGAAACAGCGGGAGGTGGCGAGCAGTACTTC

V: TRBV6-1
size: many
J: TRBJ2-5
D: .
CDR3: CASCSRETQYF
DNA: TGTGCCAGCTGTAGTCGAGAGACCCAGTACTTC

V: TRBV10-3
size: many
J: TRBJ1-2
D: .
CDR3: CAIKEGEANYGYTF
DNA: TGTGCCATCAAGGAAGGGGAGGCCAACTATGGCTACACCTTC

V: TRBV14
size: .
J: TRBJ1-1
D: .
CDR3: CASSQDLPGVMNTEAFF
DNA: TGTGCCAGCAGCCAAGATCTACCAGGAGTCATGAACACTGAAGCTTTCTTT

V: TRBV30
size: .
J: TRBJ2-5
D: .
CDR3: CAWTGNQETQYF
DNA: TGTGCCTGGACAGGAAACCAAGAGACCCAGTACTTC

V: TRBV7-6
size: .
J: TRBJ1-5
D: .
CDR3: CASSPLRGWNQPQHF
DNA: TGTGCCAGCAGCCCCTTGAGGGGCTGGAATCAGCCCCAGCATTTT

V: TRBV9
size: few
J: TRBJ1-1
D: TRBD1
CDR3: CASGSGTANTEAFF
DNA: TGTGCCAGCGGTTCGGGGACAGCTAACACTGAAGCTTTCTTT

V: TRBV20-1
size: few
J: TRBJ2-2
D: .
CDR3: CSARGVGALNTGELFF
DNA: TGCAGTGCTAGAGGTGTGGGGGCCTTAAACACCGGGGAGCTGTTTTTT

V: TRBV7-9
size: .
J: TRBJ2-5
D: .
CDR3: CASSWWQRGETQYF
DNA: TGTGCCAGCAGCTGGTGGCAGCGTGGGGAGACCCAGTACTTC

V: TRBV7-8
size: .
J: TRBJ2-2
D: .
CDR3: CASSLGGDGGELFF
DNA: TGTGCCAGCAGCTTAGGAGGGGATGGGGGGGAGCTGTTTTTT

V: TRBV5-5
size: .
J: TRBJ2-1
D: .
CDR3: CASSQDQNSRREQFF
DNA: TGTGCCAGCAGCCAAGATCAGAATAGCAGGAGGGAGCAGTTCTTC

V: TRBV7-9
size: few
J: TRBJ2-7
D: TRBD1
CDR3: CASSATGTGGSYEQYF
DNA: TGTGCCAGCAGCGCCACCGGGACAGGCGGATCCTACGAGCAGTACTTC

V: TRBV20-1
size: few
J: TRBJ1-2
D: TRBD1
CDR3: CSASRQGIPIGYTF
DNA: TGCAGTGCTAGTCGACAGGGGATACCGATCGGCTACACCTTC

V: TRBV7-2
size: many
J: TRBJ1-2
D: .
CDR3: CASSLPGHINYGYTF
DNA: TGTGCCAGCAGCTTACCGGGACACATTAACTATGGCTACACCTTC

V: TRBV15
size: .
J: TRBJ1-3
D: .
CDR3: CATTPGGSGNTIYF
DNA: TGTGCCACCACCCCGGGTGGCTCTGGAAACACCATATATTTT

V: TRBV7-2
size: many
J: TRBJ1-1
D: .
CDR3: CASSFKGAAEAFF
DNA: TGTGCCAGCAGCTTTAAAGGGGCGGCTGAAGCTTTCTTT

V: TRBV28
size: few
J: TRBJ1-5
D: .
CDR3: CASSLGAGEQPQHF
DNA: TGTGCCAGCAGTTTAGGGGCAGGGGAACAGCCCCAGCATTTT

V: TRBV10-3
size: few
J: TRBJ2-7
D: .
CDR3: CAISVGGTFSYEQYF
DNA: TGTGCCATCAGTGTGGGCGGGACCTTCTCCTACGAGCAGTACTTC